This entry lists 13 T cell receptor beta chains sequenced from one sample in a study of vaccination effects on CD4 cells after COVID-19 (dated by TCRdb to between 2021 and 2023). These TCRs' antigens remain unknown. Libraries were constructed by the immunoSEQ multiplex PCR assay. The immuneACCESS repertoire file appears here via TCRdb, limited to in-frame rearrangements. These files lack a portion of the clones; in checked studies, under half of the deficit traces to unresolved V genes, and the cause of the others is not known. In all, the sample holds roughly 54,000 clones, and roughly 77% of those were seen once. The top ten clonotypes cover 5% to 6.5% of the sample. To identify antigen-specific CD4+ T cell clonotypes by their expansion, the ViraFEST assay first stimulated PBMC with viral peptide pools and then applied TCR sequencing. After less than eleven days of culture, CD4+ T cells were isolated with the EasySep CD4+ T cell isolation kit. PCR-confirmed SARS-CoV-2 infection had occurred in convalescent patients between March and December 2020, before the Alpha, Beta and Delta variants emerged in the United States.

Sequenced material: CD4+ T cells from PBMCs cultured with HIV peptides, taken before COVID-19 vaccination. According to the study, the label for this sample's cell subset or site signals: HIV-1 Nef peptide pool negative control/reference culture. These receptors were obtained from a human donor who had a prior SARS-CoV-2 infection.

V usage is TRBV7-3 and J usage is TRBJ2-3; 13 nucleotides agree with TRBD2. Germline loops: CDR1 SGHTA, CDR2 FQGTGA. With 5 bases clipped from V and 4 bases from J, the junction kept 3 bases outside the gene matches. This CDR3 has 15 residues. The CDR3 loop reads CASSQTSGGADTQYF. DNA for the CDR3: TGTGCCAGCAGCCAAACTAGCGGGGGGGCAGATACGCAGTATTTT.

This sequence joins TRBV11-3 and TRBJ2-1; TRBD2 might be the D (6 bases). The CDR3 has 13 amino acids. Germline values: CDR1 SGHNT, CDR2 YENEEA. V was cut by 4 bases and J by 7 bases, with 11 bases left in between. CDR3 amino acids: CASSSPSVNEQFF. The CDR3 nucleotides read TGTGCCAGCAGCTCTCCTAGCGTGAATGAGCAGTTCTTC.

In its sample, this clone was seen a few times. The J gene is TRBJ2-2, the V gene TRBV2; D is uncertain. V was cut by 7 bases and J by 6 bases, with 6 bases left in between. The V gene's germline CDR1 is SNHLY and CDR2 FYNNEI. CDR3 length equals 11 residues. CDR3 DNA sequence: TGTGCCAGCACGAATCCCGGGGAGCTGTTTTTT. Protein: CASTNPGELFF.

The CDR3 nucleotides read TGCAGTGCTAGTCGGCTGGCGGGGGGCCTGAGTGGGCAAGAGACCCAGTACTTC. This codes for CSASRLAGGLSGQETQYF. This sequence joins TRBV20-1 and TRBJ2-5; 8 nucleotides match TRBD2. CDR1 and CDR2 (germline): DFQATT, SNEGSKA (reference sequence). V shed 3 bases, J shed 2 bases, and the junction held 17 bases outside the gene matches. The CDR3 is 18 residues long.

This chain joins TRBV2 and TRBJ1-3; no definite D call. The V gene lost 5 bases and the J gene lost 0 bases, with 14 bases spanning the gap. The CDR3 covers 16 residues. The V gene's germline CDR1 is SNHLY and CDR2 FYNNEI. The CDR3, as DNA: TGTGCCAGCAGTCCCCAAGGACGGGCCTCTGGAAACACCATATATTTT. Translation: CASSPQGRASGNTIYF.

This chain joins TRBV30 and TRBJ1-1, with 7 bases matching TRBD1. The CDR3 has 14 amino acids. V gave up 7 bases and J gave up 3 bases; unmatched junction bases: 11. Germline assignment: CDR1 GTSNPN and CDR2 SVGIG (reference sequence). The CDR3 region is CALTGTNVYTEAFF. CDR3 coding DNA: TGTGCCTTGACAGGGACGAACGTTTACACTGAAGCTTTCTTT.

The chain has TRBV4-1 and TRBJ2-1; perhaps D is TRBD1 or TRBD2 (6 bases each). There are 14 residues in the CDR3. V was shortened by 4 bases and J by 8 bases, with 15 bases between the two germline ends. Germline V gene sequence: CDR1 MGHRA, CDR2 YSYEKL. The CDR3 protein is CASSLGGTPHEQFF. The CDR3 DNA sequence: TGCGCCAGCAGCCTAGGGGGGACGCCTCATGAGCAGTTCTTC.

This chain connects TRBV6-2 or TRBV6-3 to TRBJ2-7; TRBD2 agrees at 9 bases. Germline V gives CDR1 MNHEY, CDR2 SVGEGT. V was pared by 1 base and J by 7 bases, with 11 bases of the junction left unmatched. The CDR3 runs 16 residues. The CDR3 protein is CASSYFAGGPLGEQYF. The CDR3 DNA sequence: TGTGCCAGCAGTTACTTCGCGGGAGGGCCCCTGGGAGAGCAGTACTTC.

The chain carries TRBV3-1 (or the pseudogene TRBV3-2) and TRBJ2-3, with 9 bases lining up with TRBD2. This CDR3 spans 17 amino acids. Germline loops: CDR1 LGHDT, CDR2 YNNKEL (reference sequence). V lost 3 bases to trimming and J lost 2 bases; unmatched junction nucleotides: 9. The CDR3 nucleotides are TGTGCCAGCAGCCAGGGCTATAGCGGGAGTGCCACAGATACGCAGTATTTT. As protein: CASSQGYSGSATDTQYF.

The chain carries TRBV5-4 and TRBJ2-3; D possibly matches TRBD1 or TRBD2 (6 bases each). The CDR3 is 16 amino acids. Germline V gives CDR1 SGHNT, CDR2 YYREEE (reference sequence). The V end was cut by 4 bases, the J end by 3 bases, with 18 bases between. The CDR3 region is CASSRDGGGQTDTQYF. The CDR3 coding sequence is TGTGCCAGCAGCCGAGATGGAGGGGGGCAAACAGATACGCAGTATTTT.

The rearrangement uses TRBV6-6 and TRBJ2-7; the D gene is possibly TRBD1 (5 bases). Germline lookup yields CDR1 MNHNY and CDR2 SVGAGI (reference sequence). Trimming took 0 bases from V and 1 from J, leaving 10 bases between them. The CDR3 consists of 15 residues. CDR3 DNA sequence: TGTGCCAGCAGTTACTCCATCCAGGGTTCCTACGAGCAGTACTTC. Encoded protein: CASSYSIQGSYEQYF.

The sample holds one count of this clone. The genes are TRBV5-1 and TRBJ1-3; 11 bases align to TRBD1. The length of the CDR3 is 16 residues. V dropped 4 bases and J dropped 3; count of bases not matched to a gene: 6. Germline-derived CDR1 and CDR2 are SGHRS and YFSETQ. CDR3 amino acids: CASSLRTGGRGNTIYF. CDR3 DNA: TGCGCCAGCAGCCTACGGACAGGGGGCCGTGGAAACACCATATATTTT.

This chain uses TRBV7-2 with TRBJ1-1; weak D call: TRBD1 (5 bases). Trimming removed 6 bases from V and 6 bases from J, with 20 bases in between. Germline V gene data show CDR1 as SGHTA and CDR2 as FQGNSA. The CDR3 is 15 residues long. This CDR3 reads CASSLWGESVPEAFF. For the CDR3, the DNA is TGTGCCAGCAGTCTTTGGGGGGAGAGTGTCCCTGAAGCTTTCTTT.